This T cell receptor beta chain stems from a study of cytotoxic CD8 clonotypes in ibrutinib-treated CLL. Only in-frame clones appear in the TCRdb table, and some are missing; sequencing was by immunoSEQ multiplex PCR. The sample includes 150,000 or so clones, roughly 76% of them seen just once. The V segment lost 0 bases and the J segment 5 bases; nucleotides outside the gene matches: 1. Germline V CDR1 and CDR2: MGHRA, YSYEKL. The CDR3 is 14 residues long. The chain employs TRBV4-1 and TRBJ1-5; 7 bases agree with TRBD1. The sample was PBMCs, taken after 24 months of ibrutinib treatment. This clonotype was obtained from a human donor with chronic lymphocytic leukemia. The CDR3 DNA sequence: TGCGCCAGCAGCCAAGATAGGGGGCATCAGCCCCAGCATTTT. The encoded protein is CASSQDRGHQPQHF.